This entry lists 9 T cell receptor beta chains sequenced from one sample in a study of blood T cell repertoires in COVID-19. Sequencing was performed with immunoSEQ multiplex PCR; in TCRdb, only in-frame clones are kept and a portion is missing. The data show hundreds of thousands of clones, with roughly nine tenths seen just once and around 2.5% held by the top ten. The sample taken for sequencing was PBMCs or T cells enriched from blood (not recorded which). The receptor set was obtained from a man aged 60-69 years who had recovered from COVID-19.

V usage is TRBV19 and J usage is TRBJ1-4, with D possibly matching TRBD1 (6 bases). The CDR3 extends over 17 amino acids. The germline V gene has CDR1 LNHDA and CDR2 SQIVND (reference sequence). V lost 4 bases and J lost 8, with 23 bases in between. CDR3 sequence (DNA): TGTGCCAGTAGTAACTACCTGGTTTCGGACAGAGCCGAAAAACTGTTTTTT. Its translation is CASSNYLVSDRAEKLFF.

The J gene is TRBJ2-7, the V gene TRBV29-1; no clear D. Trimming cost V 1 base and J 0 bases, with 4 bases left between them. CDR3 length equals 12 residues. Germline assignment: CDR1 SQVTM and CDR2 ANQGSEA. The chain's CDR3 is CSVEGSSYEQYF. The DNA for the CDR3 is TGCAGCGTTGAAGGCAGCTCCTACGAGCAGTACTTC.

The chain has TRBV18 and TRBJ1-6, with 7 positions matching TRBD1. From germline, CDR1 is KGHSH and CDR2 LQKENI. The CDR3 runs 14 residues. V lost 4 bases, J lost 10 bases, and 7 bases stayed unmatched. The DNA for the CDR3 is TGTGCCAGCTCACAGGGGGCGTTTGGCTCACCCCTCCACTTT. The encoded protein is CASSQGAFGSPLHF.

This chain connects TRBV6-5 to TRBJ2-3, with TRBD2 as a possible D gene (6 bases). The CDR3 consists of 13 residues. The germline V gene encodes CDR1 MNHEY and CDR2 SVGAGI. V was cut by 6 bases and J by 6 bases, with 13 bases left in between. CDR3 loop: CASRAGIHDTQYF. The CDR3 DNA reads as TGTGCCAGCAGGGCGGGGATCCATGATACGCAGTATTTT.

This CDR3 reads CASSLQGSSYNSPLHF. As DNA, the CDR3 is TGTGCCAGCAGTTTACAGGGGAGCTCCTATAATTCACCCCTCCACTTT. The chain couples TRBV6-5 to TRBJ1-6; 7 bases are a match to TRBD1. Per germline, CDR1 MNHEY and CDR2 SVGAGI. V was pared by 4 bases and J by 0 bases, with 3 bases of the junction left unmatched. The CDR3 extends over 16 amino acids.

The chain is built from TRBV4-1 and TRBJ2-1; TRBD2 aligns across 7 bases. With V trimmed by 6 bases and J by 7 bases, 9 bases remained unmatched. The CDR3 covers 14 residues. Germline CDR1 MGHRA, CDR2 YSYEKL. The CDR3 spells CASRSGGPGNEQFF. CDR3 bases: TGCGCCAGCAGATCGGGAGGCCCCGGGAATGAGCAGTTCTTC.

V and J are TRBV12-3 or TRBV12-4 and TRBJ1-1; 7 bases are shared with TRBD1. Trimming cost V 6 bases and J 5 bases; bases outside gene matches: 6. The CDR3 totals 13 residues. For the CDR3, the DNA is TGTGCCAGCAGGGAACAGGGGCGAACTGAAGCTTTCTTT. This codes for CASREQGRTEAFF.

This clone appeared once. J is TRBJ2-6 and V is TRBV5-4; D is perhaps TRBD2 (5 bases). Trimming cost V 2 bases and J 4 bases, with 13 bases left between them. The CDR3 runs 16 residues. CDR1 and CDR2 from the germline V gene are SGHNT and YYREEE (reference sequence). In DNA, the CDR3 is TGTGCCAGCAGCTTTTTTTCGAGGGCCGGGGCCAACGTCCTGACTTTC. Its protein is CASSFFSRAGANVLTF.

The chain uses TRBV2 and TRBJ2-1, with 9 positions matching TRBD2. V lost 3 bases, J lost 0 bases, and 9 bases stayed unmatched. This CDR3 has 18 residues. Per the germline V gene, CDR1 is SNHLY and CDR2 is FYNNEI. CDR3 in amino acids: CASSEERGVPSSYNEQFF. In DNA, the CDR3 is TGTGCCAGCAGTGAGGAGCGGGGGGTCCCTAGCTCCTACAATGAGCAGTTCTTC.